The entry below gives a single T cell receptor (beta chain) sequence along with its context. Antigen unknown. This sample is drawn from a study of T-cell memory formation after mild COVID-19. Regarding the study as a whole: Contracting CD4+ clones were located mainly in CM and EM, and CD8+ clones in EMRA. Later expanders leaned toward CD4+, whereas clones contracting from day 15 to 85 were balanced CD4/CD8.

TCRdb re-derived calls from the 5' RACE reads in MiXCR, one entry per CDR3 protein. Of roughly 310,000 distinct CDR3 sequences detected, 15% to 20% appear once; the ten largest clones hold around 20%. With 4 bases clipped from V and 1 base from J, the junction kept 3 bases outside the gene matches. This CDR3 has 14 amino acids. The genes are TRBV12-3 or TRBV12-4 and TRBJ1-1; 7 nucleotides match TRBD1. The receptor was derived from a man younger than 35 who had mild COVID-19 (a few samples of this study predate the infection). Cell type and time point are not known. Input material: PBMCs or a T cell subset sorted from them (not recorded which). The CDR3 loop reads CASSSTGTNTEAFF. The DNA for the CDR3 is TGTGCCAGCAGTTCGACAGGGACGAACACTGAAGCTTTCTTT.